What follows are 5 T cell receptor beta chains derived from one specimen sequenced in a study of CD8+CD57+ T cells in acquired aplastic anemia. Those patients picked for sequencing had displayed CD8+CD57+ cell expansion on flow cytometry. Using genomic DNA as the template, TCR beta VDJ and CDR3 profiling was carried out. TCRdb analysed the reads with MiXCR anew, one entry per CDR3 protein. The sample contains under 200,000 distinct CDR3 sequences, around 48% of which appear only once. Sequencing used sorted CD4+, CD8+, or CD8+CD57+ T cells (not recorded which) from PBMCs. The receptors come from a human donor with aplastic anemia.

This rearrangement joins TRBV10-3 to TRBJ1-6; 11 positions match TRBD1. Germline V gives CDR1 ENHRY, CDR2 SYGVKD. The trim removed 6 bases at V and 8 bases at J, leaving 3 bases unmatched. This CDR3 region has 14 residues. CDR3: CAISRGQGDSPLHF. The CDR3 DNA is TGTGCCATCAGCCGGGGACAGGGGGATTCACCCCTCCACTTT.

V gene TRBV12-3 or TRBV12-4 combines with J gene TRBJ1-5; tentative D call: TRBD1 (6 bases). This CDR3 spans 14 amino acids. The ends were cut back, 7 bases at V and 9 bases at J, with 19 bases in the middle. CDR3 coding DNA: TGTGCCAGCAACACCGGTGGGGGCTTTGGGCCCCAGCATTTT. Amino acid sequence: CASNTGGGFGPQHF.

Details on this clonotype: This could be a read error, since a much larger clone is one nucleotide away. The rearrangement links TRBV11-3 to TRBJ2-1; no definite D call. In germline, CDR1 is SGHNT, CDR2 YENEEA. CDR3 length equals 13 residues. The CDR3 region is CASSLGPTSEQLF. In nucleotides, the CDR3 is TGTGCCAGCAGCTTAGGACCCACATCTGAGCAGTTATTC.

In this sample, this clonotype turned up a few times. The chain uses TRBV11-3 and TRBJ2-5, with TRBD2 matching over 9 bases. Germline V gives CDR1 SGHNT, CDR2 YENEEA. CDR3 length: 17 residues. The V gene end was trimmed by 4 bases and the J gene end by 5 bases; junction bases not matched to a gene: 14. This CDR3 reads CASSSRVGGRALETQYF. The DNA of the CDR3 is TGTGCCAGCAGCTCGCGGGTCGGCGGGAGGGCCTTGGAGACCCAGTACTTC.

This chain links TRBV12-3 or TRBV12-4 with TRBJ2-6; 12 bases are a match to TRBD2. With V trimmed by 4 bases and J by 2 bases, 0 bases remained unmatched. This CDR3 has 16 residues. DNA for the CDR3: TGTGCCAGCAGTTCTAGCGGGGGGGCTGGGGCCAACGTCCTGACTTTC. Translation: CASSSSGGAGANVLTF.